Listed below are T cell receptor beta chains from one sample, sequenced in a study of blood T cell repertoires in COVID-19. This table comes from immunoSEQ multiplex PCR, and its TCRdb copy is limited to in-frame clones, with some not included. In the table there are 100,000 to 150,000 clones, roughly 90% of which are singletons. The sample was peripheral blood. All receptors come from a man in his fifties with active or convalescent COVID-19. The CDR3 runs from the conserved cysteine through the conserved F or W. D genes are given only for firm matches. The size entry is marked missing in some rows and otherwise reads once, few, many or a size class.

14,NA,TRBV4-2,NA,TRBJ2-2,CASSPAGGTGELFF,TGTGCCAGCAGCCCAGCCGGCGGCACCGGGGAGCTGTTTTTT
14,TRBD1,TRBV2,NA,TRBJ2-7,CASSKDRGQYEQYF,TGTGCCAGCAGTAAGGACAGGGGGCAGTACGAGCAGTACTTC
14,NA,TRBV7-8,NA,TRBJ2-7,CASSLRTAFYEQYF,TGTGCCAGCAGCCTCAGGACTGCATTTTACGAGCAGTACTTC
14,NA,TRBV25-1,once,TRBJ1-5,CASSERGFLQPQHF,TGTGCCAGCAGTGAACGGGGTTTTCTCCAGCCCCAGCATTTT
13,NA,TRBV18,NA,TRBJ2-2,CASSGGVTGELFF,TGTGCCAGCTCAGGGGGCGTCACCGGGGAGCTGTTTTTT
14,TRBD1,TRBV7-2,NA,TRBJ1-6,CASSLRGRWEPLHF,TGTGCCAGCAGCCTCAGGGGGCGATGGGAACCCCTCCACTTT
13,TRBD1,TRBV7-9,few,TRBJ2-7,CASSLTGAYEQYF,TGTGCCAGCAGCTTGACAGGGGCCTACGAGCAGTACTTC
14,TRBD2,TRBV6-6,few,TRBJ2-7,CASRPSGGAAEQYF,TGTGCCAGCAGGCCCAGCGGGGGGGCTGCCGAGCAGTACTTC
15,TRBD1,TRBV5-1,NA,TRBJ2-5,CASSTSGTGPETQYF,TGCGCCAGCAGCACCTCCGGGACAGGGCCAGAGACCCAGTACTTC
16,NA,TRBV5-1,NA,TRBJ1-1,CASSLGVGRGNTEAFF,TGCGCCAGCAGCTTGGGGGTTGGCAGGGGTAACACTGAAGCTTTCTTT
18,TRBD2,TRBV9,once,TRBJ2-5,CASSVQSSGGAGLETQYF,TGTGCCAGCAGCGTACAGTCTAGCGGGGGGGCCGGATTGGAGACCCAGTACTTC
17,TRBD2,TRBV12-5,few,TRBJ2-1,CASGSTPGLAERGEQFF,TGTGCTAGTGGTTCAACACCGGGACTAGCGGAACGTGGTGAGCAGTTCTTC
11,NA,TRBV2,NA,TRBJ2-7,CASSERTEKYF,TGTGCCAGCAGTGAACGAACGGAGAAGTACTTC
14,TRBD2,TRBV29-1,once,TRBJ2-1,CSVTSGSSYNEQFF,TGCAGCGTGACTAGCGGGAGCTCCTACAATGAGCAGTTCTTC
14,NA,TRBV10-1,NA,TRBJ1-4,CASSESGGNEKLFF,TGCGCCAGCAGTGAGTCCGGCGGGAATGAAAAACTGTTTTTT
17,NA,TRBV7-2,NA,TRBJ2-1,CASTGHPGLKRFDEQFF,TGTGCCAGCACGGGACACCCGGGACTAAAGAGGTTCGATGAGCAGTTCTTC
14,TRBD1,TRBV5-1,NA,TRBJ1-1,CASSVNRDSTEAFF,TGCGCCAGCAGCGTAAACCGGGACAGCACTGAAGCTTTCTTT
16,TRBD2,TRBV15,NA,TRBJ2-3,CATSSTSGSGTDTQYF,TGTGCCACCAGCAGCACTAGCGGGAGTGGCACAGATACGCAGTATTTT
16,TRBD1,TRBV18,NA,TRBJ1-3,CASSPRQGESGNTIYF,TGTGCCAGCTCACCACGTCAGGGGGAATCTGGAAACACCATATATTTT
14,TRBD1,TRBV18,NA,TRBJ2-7,CASSPGTGGYEQYF,TGTGCCAGCTCACCTGGGACAGGGGGCTACGAGCAGTACTTC
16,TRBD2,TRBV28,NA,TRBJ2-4,CASSLPGTSGRNIQYF,TGTGCCAGCAGTTTACCAGGGACTAGCGGGAGAAACATTCAGTACTTC
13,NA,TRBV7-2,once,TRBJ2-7,CASSFGSGAGQYF,TGTGCCAGCAGCTTTGGTTCAGGGGCAGGGCAGTACTTC
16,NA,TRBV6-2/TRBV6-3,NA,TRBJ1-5,CASSYSSGYSNQPQHF,TGTGCCAGCAGTTACTCGAGTGGTTATAGCAATCAGCCCCAGCATTTT
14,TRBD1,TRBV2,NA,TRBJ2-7,CASSEQGAGYEQYF,TGTGCCAGCAGTGAACAGGGGGCTGGGTACGAGCAGTACTTC
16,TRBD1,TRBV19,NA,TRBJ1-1,CASSGRGSVQNTEAFF,TGTGCCAGTAGTGGCAGGGGGTCGGTCCAAAACACTGAAGCTTTCTTT
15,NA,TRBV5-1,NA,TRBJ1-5,CASSDTGLSNQPQHF,TGCGCCAGCAGCGATACAGGGTTGAGCAATCAGCCCCAGCATTTT
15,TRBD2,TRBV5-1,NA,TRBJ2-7,CASSTGTSGRHEQYF,TGCGCCAGCAGCACCGGGACTAGCGGGAGGCACGAGCAGTACTTC